This TCR beta chain is from a study of blood T cell repertoires in COVID-19. In the study overall: COVID-19 samples from acute and convalescent phases originated in the United States, Italy and Spain. T cells, B-cell-depleted T cells, or PBMCs provided the cDNA or gDNA that served as material.

As handled by the study authors: Amplification from reference gene primers served as the basis for estimated nucleated cell counts. Some clones are missing from TCRdb's copy, which holds only in-frame ones; the method was immunoSEQ multiplex PCR. The V and J calls and the clone size are those of that table, but D and trimming were determined from the DNA. The data show over 35,000 clones, 69% seen once. This clone turned up a few times. Germline V gene data show CDR1 as MNHEY and CDR2 as SVGEGT. This CDR3 has 17 residues. After removal of 0 bases from V and 5 bases from J, the junction contained 7 bases not matched to a gene.

The TCR comes from a man older than 75 with acute or convalescent COVID-19. The chain recombines TRBV6-2 or TRBV6-3 with TRBJ2-2, with TRBD2 matching over 9 bases. Sequenced sample: peripheral blood. CDR3 bases: TGTGCCAGCAGTTACTCGGCGACTAGCGGCACTACCGGGGAGCTGTTTTTT. Protein product: CASSYSATSGTTGELFF.